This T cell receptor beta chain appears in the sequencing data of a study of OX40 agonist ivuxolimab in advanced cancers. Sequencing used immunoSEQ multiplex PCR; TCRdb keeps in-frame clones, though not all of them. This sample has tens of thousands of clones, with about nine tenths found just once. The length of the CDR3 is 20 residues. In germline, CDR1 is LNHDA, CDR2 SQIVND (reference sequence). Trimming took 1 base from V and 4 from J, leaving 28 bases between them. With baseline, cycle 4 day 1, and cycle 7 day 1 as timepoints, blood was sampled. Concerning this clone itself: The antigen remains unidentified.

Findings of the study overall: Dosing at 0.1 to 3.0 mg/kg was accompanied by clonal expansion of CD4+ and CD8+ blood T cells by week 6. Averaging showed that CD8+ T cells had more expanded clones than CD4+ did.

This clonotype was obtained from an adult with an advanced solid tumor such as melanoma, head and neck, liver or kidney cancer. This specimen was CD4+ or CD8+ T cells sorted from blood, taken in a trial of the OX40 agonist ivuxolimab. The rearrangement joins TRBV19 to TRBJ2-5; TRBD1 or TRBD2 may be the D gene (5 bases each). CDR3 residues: CASSIGGVKVSGRLGETQYF. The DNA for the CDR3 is TGTGCCAGTAGTATAGGTGGTGTTAAGGTTTCGGGACGGTTGGGAGAGACCCAGTACTTC.